These T cell receptor beta chains were read from a single sample in a study of graft-versus-host responses after intestinal transplantation. Antigens of these TCRs are unknown. Clones were sequenced by immunoSEQ multiplex PCR, and TCRdb holds only the in-frame ones, with some missing. Among tens of thousands of clones listed, about nine tenths were seen once. Material: unstimulated CD4+ T cells sorted from spleen or lymph node cells, obtained before intestinal transplant. The receptors stem from a human donor who received an intestinal transplant. The CDR3 runs from the conserved cysteine through the conserved F or W. The D gene is left open where the match is weak. Clone sizes are given selectively: once, few, many, or a class where the clone is expanded.

TRBD1,TRBJ1-2,TRBV19,NA,CASSIKQGANYGYTF,TGTGCCAGTAGTATAAAGCAGGGGGCCAACTATGGCTACACCTTC
TRBD2,TRBJ2-1,TRBV7-9,NA,CASDQGTSAYNEQFF,TGTGCCAGCGACCAAGGGACTAGCGCTTACAATGAGCAGTTCTTC
NA,TRBJ1-1,TRBV5-5,NA,CASSLELQGNTEAFF,TGTGCCAGCAGCTTGGAACTACAGGGAAACACTGAAGCTTTCTTT
TRBD1,TRBJ1-1,TRBV5-1,NA,CASRFTPGQGMNTEAFF,TGCGCCAGCAGGTTTACACCGGGACAGGGTATGAACACTGAAGCTTTCTTT
NA,TRBJ1-6,TRBV5-1,NA,CASSLAETRNSPLHF,TGCGCCAGCAGCTTGGCCGAGACACGGAACTCACCCCTCCACTTT
TRBD1,TRBJ2-2,TRBV11-2,NA,CASSLTGAYTGELFF,TGTGCCAGCAGTTTAACAGGGGCGTACACCGGGGAGCTGTTTTTT
TRBD1,TRBJ2-4,TRBV7-2,NA,CASSDYPGQGNLAKNIQYF,TGTGCCAGCAGCGACTACCCGGGACAGGGGAACCTAGCCAAAAACATTCAGTACTTC
NA,TRBJ2-2,TRBV7-7,NA,CASSFRTGTGELFF,TGTGCCAGCAGCTTCCGAACAGGGACCGGGGAGCTGTTTTTT
NA,TRBJ1-4,TRBV14,NA,CVFRRVGRLPWSPRALFF,TGTGTATTTCGACGCGTTGGGCGCCTACCTTGGAGTCCGAGGGCGCTGTTTTTT
NA,TRBJ2-7,TRBV21-1,NA,CASSKGVTGGSYEQYF,TGTGCCAGCAGCAAAGGGGTGACAGGGGGCTCCTACGAGCAGTACTTC
TRBD1,TRBJ2-7,TRBV7-9,NA,CASSLTGTEVYEQYF,TGTGCCAGCAGCTTAACCGGGACAGAGGTTTACGAGCAGTACTTC
NA,TRBJ2-5,TRBV7-2,NA,CASSLGGAGTQYF,TGTGCCAGCAGCTTAGGGGGTGCGGGGACCCAGTACTTC
NA,TRBJ2-3,TRBV9,NA,CASSPAVATDTQYF,TGTGCCAGCAGCCCCGCGGTAGCTACAGATACGCAGTATTTT
NA,TRBJ1-1,TRBV11-3,NA,CASSLVRGGNTEAFF,TGTGCCAGCAGCTTAGTAAGAGGGGGGAACACTGAAGCTTTCTTT
TRBD1,TRBJ1-2,TRBV5-1,NA,CASSLVVTGGRGYTF,TGCGCCAGCAGCTTGGTTGTGACAGGGGGTCGAGGCTACACCTTC
NA,TRBJ2-1,TRBV15,NA,CATSIVAYNEQFF,TGTGCCACCAGCATAGTAGCGTACAATGAGCAGTTCTTC
NA,TRBJ1-6,TRBV2,once,CASSADGPMNSPLHF,TGTGCCAGCAGTGCTGATGGGCCGATGAATTCACCCCTCCACTTT
NA,TRBJ1-6,TRBV6-1,few,CASTGGPNSPLHF,TGTGCCAGCACGGGGGGGCCTAATTCACCCCTCCACTTT
NA,TRBJ1-6,TRBV7-9,NA,CASSMAGSNSPLHF,TGTGCCAGCAGTATGGCAGGTTCAAATTCCCCCCTCCACTTT
NA,TRBJ2-7,TRBV7-9,NA,CASGGRGYSGEQYF,TGTGCCAGTGGGGGACGGGGGTATTCCGGCGAGCAGTACTTC
NA,TRBJ1-1,TRBV12-5,NA,CASGLTSGTGAAEAFF,TGTGCTAGTGGTTTGACATCCGGGACTGGGGCAGCGGAAGCTTTCTTT
TRBD1,TRBJ1-4,TRBV19,NA,CAKKGAKDEKLFF,TGTGCCAAAAAGGGGGCGAAAGATGAAAAACTGTTTTTT
NA,TRBJ2-1,TRBV7-2,NA,CASSLGGGPYEQFF,TGTGCCAGCAGCTTGGGGGGGGGCCCTTATGAGCAGTTCTTC
TRBD1,TRBJ2-1,TRBV4-3,NA,CASSQGKGAGSYNEQFF,TGCGCCAGCAGCCAAGGGAAGGGGGCCGGCTCCTACAATGAGCAGTTCTTC
TRBD1,TRBJ2-1,TRBV5-8,NA,CASSLRTGVPYNEQFF,TGTGCCAGCAGCTTACGAACAGGGGTCCCCTACAATGAGCAGTTCTTC
NA,TRBJ1-4,TRBV6-5,few,CASSYSPTEEGEKLFF,TGTGCCAGCAGTTATTCCCCTACAGAGGAGGGAGAAAAACTGTTTTTT
NA,TRBJ1-6,TRBV27,NA,CASSLLLGPLHF,TGTGCCAGCAGCCTCCTCCTGGGCCCCCTCCACTTT
NA,TRBJ2-7,TRBV14,NA,CASSPRGAKQYF,TGTGCCAGCAGCCCTCGGGGGGCAAAGCAGTACTTC
TRBD1,TRBJ1-1,TRBV6-6,NA,CASSFGQGGTEAFF,TGTGCCAGCAGTTTCGGACAGGGGGGCACTGAAGCTTTCTTT
TRBD2,TRBJ2-1,TRBV11-2,NA,CASRSRLAGVNEQFF,TGTGCCAGCAGGTCACGACTAGCGGGGGTGAATGAGCAGTTCTTC
TRBD2,TRBJ2-3,TRBV4-1,NA,CASSQDMVASGGQDTQYF,TGCGCCAGCAGCCAAGATATGGTGGCTAGCGGGGGGCAAGATACGCAGTATTTT
TRBD2,TRBJ2-1,TRBV30,NA,CAWSVRSGGAGYEQFF,TGTGCCTGGAGTGTACGGTCCGGGGGGGCCGGGTATGAGCAGTTCTTC
TRBD2,TRBJ2-1,TRBV30,NA,CAWTSGLAGVTAYNEQFF,TGTGCCTGGACCTCGGGACTAGCGGGGGTTACCGCCTACAATGAGCAGTTCTTC
NA,TRBJ1-5,TRBV23-1,once,CASWGTGGSNQPQHF,TGCGCCAGCTGGGGAACGGGAGGAAGCAATCAGCCCCAGCATTTT
NA,TRBJ2-3,TRBV20-1,NA,CSARPGDTQYF,TGCAGTGCTAGACCGGGGGATACGCAGTATTTT
NA,TRBJ2-5,TRBV1,NA,CTSSLQSAWESQETQYF,TGCACCAGCAGCCTACAGTCCGCCTGGGAGTCCCAAGAGACCCAGTACTTC
NA,TRBJ1-2,TRBV2,NA,CASGRLLYGYTF,TGTGCCAGCGGGAGACTTCTCTATGGCTACACCTTC
TRBD2,TRBJ2-7,TRBV27,once,CASSLFGGAQNEQYF,TGTGCCAGCAGTCTCTTCGGGGGGGCGCAGAACGAGCAGTACTTC
NA,TRBJ2-7,TRBV30,NA,CAWNRGGFSISVYEQYF,TGTGCCTGGAACAGGGGAGGATTCAGCATTTCCGTTTACGAGCAGTACTTC
NA,TRBJ1-1,TRBV19,once,CASSIVTALNTEAFF,TGTGCCAGTAGTATAGTGACAGCTTTGAACACTGAAGCTTTCTTT
NA,TRBJ2-3,TRBV7-9,NA,CASSLNRGSTDTQYF,TGTGCCAGCAGCTTAAATCGGGGAAGCACAGATACGCAGTATTTT